These 8 T cell receptor beta chains originate from one sample sequenced in a study of cytomegalovirus exposure and HLA in healthy donors. The PCR made use of 60 Vbeta and 13 Jbeta primers. Method: immunoSEQ multiplex PCR; TCRdb's copy keeps in-frame clones and lacks some. The sample shows 170,000 or so clones, around 80% of them seen only once. Material for sequencing was PBMCs. The receptors here all came from a woman aged 45-65 years in good health and CMV-seropositive.

V and J are TRBV20-1 and TRBJ1-4; D unclear. Germline V CDR1 and CDR2: DFQATT, SNEGSKA (reference sequence). V lost 6 bases and J lost 5, with 7 bases in between. This CDR3 contains 11 residues. This CDR3 reads CSAARNEKLFF. For the CDR3, the DNA is TGCAGTGCCGCGAGAAATGAAAAACTGTTTTTT.

A few counts support this clone. The sample has other DNA sequences that encode this CDR3 too. The genes are TRBV6-5 and TRBJ1-5; TRBD1 aligns across 8 bases. CDR3 length: 15 residues. With V trimmed by 2 bases and J by 2 bases, 2 bases remained unmatched. Germline V gene lookup returns CDR1 MNHEY and CDR2 SVGAGI. The CDR3 coding sequence is TGTGCCAGCAGTTACGGGACAGGCGGCAATCAGCCCCAGCATTTT. Encoded protein: CASSYGTGGNQPQHF.

V gene TRBV7-8 combines with J gene TRBJ2-5; D is perhaps TRBD1 (6 bases). The germline V and J ends were trimmed by 1 base and 3 bases, with 12 bases remaining between them. This CDR3 has 15 residues. Germline CDR1 and CDR2: SGHVS and FQNEAQ. CDR3 sequence reads: CASSLGAGAKETQYF. The CDR3 bases are TGTGCCAGCAGCTTAGGAGCAGGGGCAAAAGAGACCCAGTACTTC.

The chain links TRBV6-6 to TRBJ1-2; D is perhaps TRBD1 (5 bases). Trimming removed 8 bases at V and 7 bases at J, with 11 bases between. Germline lookup yields CDR1 MNHNY and CDR2 SVGAGI (reference sequence). There are 11 residues in the CDR3. The CDR3 DNA reads TGTGCCAGCTTTGGGGGAGGTGGCTACACCTTC. Translation gives CASFGGGGYTF.

This chain links TRBV15 with TRBJ1-2; maybe TRBD1 (6 bases). Germline V lookup: CDR1 LNHNV, CDR2 YYDKDF (reference sequence). With 2 bases removed from V and 2 bases from J, the gap between germline ends came to 15 bases. The CDR3 totals 16 residues. CDR3 nucleotide sequence: TGTGCCACCAGCAGATCTACGGGAACAGGGAACTATGGCTACACCTTC. Translated, it gives CATSRSTGTGNYGYTF.

CDR3 nucleotide sequence: TGTGCCAGCAGCCCCGGACAGGGGGCGTCGGGAAACACCATATATTTT. Its translation: CASSPGQGASGNTIYF. The V gene is TRBV7-2, the J gene TRBJ1-3, with 11 bases identical to TRBD1. V lost 5 bases, J lost 4 bases, and 7 bases stayed unmatched. Germline V gene sequence: CDR1 SGHTA, CDR2 FQGNSA. The CDR3 is made up of 16 amino acids.

The rearrangement joins TRBV19 to TRBJ1-2; D gene uncertain. V lost 0 bases and J 2 bases, leaving 13 bases between the germline ends. Germline CDR1 LNHDA, CDR2 SQIVND (reference sequence). The CDR3 runs to 16 residues. CDR3 sequence reads: CASSIDGQVANYGYTF. CDR3 bases: TGTGCCAGTAGTATAGATGGGCAGGTGGCAAACTATGGCTACACCTTC.

This chain uses TRBV4-2 with TRBJ2-7; 11 bases line up with TRBD2. CDR1 LGHNA and CDR2 YNFKEQ come from the germline V gene. The CDR3 is 18 residues long. The trim removed 0 bases at V and 0 bases at J, leaving 7 bases unmatched. CDR3 coding DNA: TGTGCCAGCAGCCAAGATCGAAGGACTAGCGGGTTCTCCTACGAGCAGTACTTC. Protein: CASSQDRRTSGFSYEQYF.